This note documents a single TCR beta chain sequence. This clonotype was detected only a few times. Its antigen is still unknown. Within one base of it there is no much larger clone, and no base qualities were kept. The method was RACE. Reads for this sample came from a NextSeq 500. During library preparation, unique molecular identifiers were attached to individual cDNA molecules so that TCRs could be counted in a quantitative, reproducible way. Each blood RNA sample was used to sequence both TCR alpha and TCR beta chains. In the paper's pipeline: A median of about 87,000 TCRs per sample was observed, with a range of 23,224 to 690,600. The Decombinator software suite was used to annotate V, J and CDR3 in the TCR reads. Every sample was subsampled to the same number of TCRs (28,000) for the PS versus PT1 abundance plots. TCRs were defined as expanded if absent before sensitization and observed at least eight times at the 2-week time point. TCRdb ran its own pipeline on the public reads, namely fastp trimming at Q25 and MiXCR clone calling, and kept in-frame beta chains. For every CDR3 protein sequence, its rows merge into one entry that carries the most common genes and DNA. The V and J calls were not made by the authors but by TCRdb's processing. The sample profile shows tens of thousands of distinct CDR3 sequences; about 9.1% of them were found once. The ten biggest clones cover around 3.3% of the sample.

This record belongs to a study of human T cells and chemical hapten exposure (dated by TCRdb to the early 2020s). Some background on the complete study: For sensitization, 2% DPC in acetone was applied to a 2 cm by 2 cm area of upper inner arm skin. In alopecia patients, the study followed how the peripheral blood TCR repertoire changed in vivo over primary and secondary sensitization to diphenylcyclopropenone (DPC), a hapten. Patch testing was performed on the upper back with Finn chambers containing 0.01% DPC, and the patch tests were scored after 6 days according to International Contact Dermatitis Research Group standards. Patients additionally received weekly therapeutic DPC doses to the scalp throughout the roughly 24-week study period. The mostly female patient cohort included alopecia areata with under or over 50% scalp involvement, alopecia totalis and alopecia universalis. Blood samples were taken from patients before sensitization (week 0) and then at 2, 6 and about 24 weeks after DPC sensitization. Roughly 30 alopecia patients provided blood for TCR sequencing at one to four time points (pre-sensitization, 2, 6 and 24 weeks). Libraries were pooled for sequencing, and per-sample TCR yields varied mainly because of small differences in library volumes within the pool. What the authors observed across the whole study: No change with DPC sensitization was found in the number of TCRs above 1 in 1000 frequency, and no evidence of global repertoire structure alterations was found. Because all patients had alopecia, a presumed autoimmune disease, the immune response of the patients might differ from that of healthy individuals. A positive correlation was found between the number of PT1 expanded TCRs and patch test score, with significance reached at thresholds 8, 16 and 32 but not 4. Compared with pre-sensitization or healthy control sets, expanded TCRs formed significantly more large CDR3 similarity clusters, which is consistent with antigen-driven responses. Repeated subsampling changed both the strength of the expansion versus patch-test correlation and the threshold at which that correlation became significant.

The label giving this sample's time point can be read as: patch test 1, 2 weeks after DPC sensitization. The treatment or condition label of this sample denotes: therapeutic diphenylcyclopropenone sensitization with weekly scalp DPC. At every patch-test visit, the blood draw took place before the patch test was put on. Patients were considered eligible if aged 18 to 70, diagnosed with alopecia and deemed suitable for DPC therapy, and patients were excluded if pregnant. Unfractionated whole blood was collected in Tempus Blood RNA tubes, and total RNA was extracted from that blood. This receptor was identified in a woman between 40 and 50 years old with alopecia areata. Some clones in this sample may be carry-over from other donors' samples. The sequences come from whole blood, collected in connection with sensitization to the hapten diphenylcyclopropenone (DPC).

The DNA sequence reads TGTGCCAGCAGCTTACTCTACGGTGGCGGTTCACCCCTCCACTTT. Translation gives CASSLLYGGGSPLHF. The rearrangement joined TRBV7-3 to TRBJ1-6, with no D gene named confidently. From a lookup of the germline V gene, CDR1 and CDR2 are SGHTA and FQGTGA. V is pared back by 2 bases and J by 9 bases, with 14 bases lying between the germline termini. There are 15 amino acids in the CDR3, from cysteine to phenylalanine inclusive. Left in the record is the CDR3 DNA by itself, 45 bases read in frame from the first base.